These 20 T cell receptor beta chains originate from one sample sequenced in a study of CD8+ T cells in alopecia areata. As for treatment: oral pan-JAK inhibitor, 5-10 mg twice daily. Following extraction, RNA underwent reverse transcription to cDNA, which served as the sequencing template. Assay: immunoSEQ multiplex PCR; the TCRdb copy retains only in-frame clones and omits some. The sample has about 100,000 clones, about three fifths seen once; the top ten hold around 17%. The specimen was CD8+ T cells sorted from blood, collected at approximately week 60, from a patient treated with tofacitinib. Receptors originate from a human donor with alopecia areata.

This chain connects TRBV7-9 to TRBJ1-4, with no clear D. The length of the CDR3 is 15 residues. Trimming took off 5 bases at V and 7 bases at J, with 17 bases between the two ends. Germline V gene data show CDR1 as SEHNR and CDR2 as FQNEAQ (reference sequence). In DNA, the CDR3 is TGTGCCAGCAGCACCCCAGACTGGGGTTCTGAAAAACTGTTTTTT. Its translation: CASSTPDWGSEKLFF.

This chain joins TRBV28 and TRBJ1-2; the match to TRBD1 covers 9 bases. The germline CDR1 and CDR2 sequences are MDHEN and SYDVKM. Trimming at V came to 6 bases and at J to 4 bases, leaving 3 bases not matched to a gene. This CDR3 contains 13 residues. The CDR3 DNA sequence: TGTGCCAGCAGCGAACAGGGGGCCTATGGCTACACCTTC. Amino acid sequence: CASSEQGAYGYTF.

V and J are TRBV12-5 and TRBJ2-1, with D tentatively TRBD1 (6 bases). Germline V gene sequence: CDR1 LGHNT, CDR2 FRNRAP. V was shortened by 0 bases and J by 0 bases, with 12 bases between the two germline ends. The CDR3 covers 17 residues. The CDR3 reads CASGLVGTQSSYNEQFF. The CDR3 DNA reads TGTGCTAGTGGTTTGGTCGGGACACAGAGCTCCTACAATGAGCAGTTCTTC. Full variable domain (missing parts from reference TRBV12-5 and TRBJ2-1): DARVTQTPRHKVTEMGQEVTMRCQPILGHNTVFWYRQTMMQGLELLAYFRNRAPLDDSGMPKDRFSAEMPDATLATLKIQPSEPRDSAVYFCASGLVGTQSSYNEQFFGPGTRLTVL.

This clone was observed a few times. Written as DNA, the CDR3 is TGTGCCAGCAGTTTATTTGTTCCCCCCAATGAGCAGTTCTTC. It specifies CASSLFVPPNEQFF. The chain couples TRBV27 to TRBJ2-1; D call uncertain. This CDR3 spans 14 amino acids. The V end was cut by 1 base, the J end by 6 bases, with 10 bases between. Germline loops: CDR1 MNHEY, CDR2 SMNVEV (reference sequence).

This clone occurred once. The chain joins TRBV10-3 to TRBJ1-5, with TRBD1 as a possible D gene (6 bases). The CDR3 has 13 amino acids. Germline V gene data show CDR1 as ENHRY and CDR2 as SYGVKD. Trimming left V 10 bases short and J 4 bases short, with 14 bases between. CDR3 sequence (DNA): TGTGCCACGGAACAGGGTCCGAATCAGCCCCAGCATTTT. Amino acid sequence: CATEQGPNQPQHF.

In its sample, this clone was seen a few times. The rearrangement joins TRBV7-9 to TRBJ2-2; no clear D gene. This CDR3 region has 12 residues. Germline V gene lookup returns CDR1 SEHNR and CDR2 FQNEAQ (reference sequence). V lost 8 bases to trimming and J lost 3 bases, with 7 bases between them. The chain's CDR3 is CASGRHTGELFF. CDR3 nucleotides: TGTGCCAGCGGCAGGCACACCGGGGAGCTGTTTTTT.

The rearrangement uses TRBV7-6 and TRBJ2-7, with D hard to call. The CDR3 extends over 13 amino acids. From germline, CDR1 is SGHVS and CDR2 FNYEAQ. V was cut by 4 bases and J by 6 bases, with 13 bases left in between. Written as DNA, the CDR3 is TGTGCCAGCAGCTCCTATCTAGGGTCCGAGCAGTACTTC. Translating it yields CASSSYLGSEQYF.

This clone has only one observation. The genes are TRBV15 and TRBJ1-6, with no clear D. V dropped 0 bases and J dropped 13 bases, with 19 bases sitting between them. Germline CDR1 is LNHNV and CDR2 is YYDKDF (reference sequence). The CDR3 has 16 amino acids. The DNA for the CDR3 is TGTGCCACCAGCAGAGAAGGCGAAGGAATTGGTCGGCCCCTCCACTTT. Protein product: CATSREGEGIGRPLHF.

This clone was recorded a few times. J is TRBJ2-1 and V is TRBV5-8; D call uncertain. This CDR3 region has 13 residues. The V and J ends lost 0 bases and 8 bases respectively, with 9 bases between them. The germline gives CDR1 SGHTS, CDR2 YDEGEE. CDR3 in DNA: TGTGCCAGCAGCTTGGTTCCCCTTGATGAGCAGTTCTTC. This codes for CASSLVPLDEQFF. Complete variable domain (other parts from reference TRBV5-8 and TRBJ2-1): EAGVTQSPTHLIKTRGQQATLRCSPISGHTSVYWYQQALGLGLQFLLWYDEGEERNRGNFPPRFSGRQFPNYSSELNVNALELEDSALYLCASSLVPLDEQFFGPGTRLTVL.

The genes are TRBV25-1 and TRBJ2-7; D is possibly TRBD1 or TRBD2 (5 bases each). Germline CDR1 and CDR2: MGHDK and SYGVNS. The CDR3 contains 15 residues. V gave up 1 base and J gave up 3 bases, with 13 bases separating them. CDR3 in DNA: TGTGCCAGCAGTGAATGGGGGAAAGGCCGCTACGAGCAGTACTTC. It specifies CASSEWGKGRYEQYF.

The CDR3 DNA reads TGCAGCGCCAACAGCGGGGGGGAAACCGATGAGCAGTTCTTC. Translation: CSANSGGETDEQFF. The chain combines TRBV29-1 with TRBJ2-1; 10 bases map to TRBD2. The trim removed 7 bases at V and 8 bases at J, leaving 11 bases unmatched. Germline V gene data show CDR1 as SQVTM and CDR2 as ANQGSEA. CDR3 length: 14 residues.

This chain links TRBV7-9 with TRBJ2-2, with 8 bases matching TRBD1. Germline assignment: CDR1 SEHNR and CDR2 FQNEAQ (reference sequence). The V and J ends lost 7 bases and 6 bases, in that order; junction bases with no gene match: 10. The CDR3 is 15 amino acids. As DNA, the CDR3 is TGTGCCAGCAACACTGCCAGGGGGCGAGCCGGGGAGCTGTTTTTT. Its translation is CASNTARGRAGELFF.

This clone was recorded a few times. The chain joins TRBV7-9 to TRBJ2-1; TRBD2 matches 7 bases. The germline V gene has CDR1 SEHNR and CDR2 FQNEAQ (reference sequence). This CDR3 is built from 16 residues. V lost 0 bases, J lost 7 bases, and 9 bases stayed unmatched. CDR3 DNA: TGTGCCAGCAGCTTAGCCCGCGACGGGGGGTGGAATGAGCAGTTCTTC. Translated, it gives CASSLARDGGWNEQFF.

This clone was detected a few times. This chain joins TRBV7-8 and TRBJ2-7, with D perhaps TRBD1 or TRBD2 (5 bases each). The germline V gene has CDR1 SGHVS and CDR2 FQNEAQ. Trimming took 5 bases from V and 6 from J, leaving 11 bases between them. CDR3 length: 12 amino acids. CDR3 region: CASSRPGTEQYF. The CDR3 DNA follows: TGTGCCAGCAGCAGACCAGGGACCGAGCAGTACTTC.

The CDR3 sequence: CASSPPERTDTQYF. Here the CDR3 DNA reads TGTGCCAGCAGCCCTCCCGAGCGCACAGATACGCAGTATTTT. The J gene is TRBJ2-3, the V gene TRBV14; D is uncertain. V gave up 4 bases and J gave up 1 base, with 9 bases separating them. The germline CDR1 and CDR2 sequences are SGHDN and FVKESK. The CDR3 runs 14 residues.

The gene calls are TRBV7-9 and TRBJ2-1, with D possibly being TRBD1 or TRBD2 (5 bases each). This CDR3 spans 16 amino acids. V lost 2 bases and J 4 bases, leaving 15 bases between the germline ends. Germline-derived CDR1 and CDR2 are SEHNR and FQNEAQ (reference sequence). The CDR3 DNA follows: TGTGCCAGCAGCTTAACGATCGGGACCCCTTACAATGAGCAGTTCTTC. Amino acid sequence: CASSLTIGTPYNEQFF.

Concerning this clone itself: Compared with germline, one end of the junction differs, possibly owing to a read error. J is TRBJ2-3 and V is TRBV7-7, with 10 bases fitting TRBD1. The CDR3 sequence is 14 residues long. Per the germline V gene, CDR1 is SSHAT and CDR2 is FNYEAQ (reference sequence). CDR3 in DNA: TGTGCTAGCAGCTCGGGACAGGGGTCAGATACGCAGTATTTT. Translation: CASSSGQGSDTQYF.

This clone was recorded a few times. V and J are TRBV6-1 and TRBJ2-2; D ambiguous. Between the trimmed V and J ends, which lost 3 bases and 6 bases, there was a span of 5 bases. The CDR3 has 12 residues. Germline V gene lookup returns CDR1 MNHNS and CDR2 SASEGT. Here the CDR3 reads CASSDVAGELFF. The DNA of the CDR3 is TGTGCCAGCAGTGATGTAGCCGGGGAGCTGTTTTTT.

The J gene is TRBJ2-1, the V gene TRBV5-1; TRBD2 might be the D (5 bases). This CDR3 comprises 17 residues. Germline CDR1 reads SGHRS; CDR2 reads YFSETQ. V was shortened by 1 base and J by 7 bases, with 21 bases between the two germline ends. CDR3 amino acids: CASSLRPGISRGNEQFF. The CDR3 nucleotides read TGCGCCAGCAGCTTGAGGCCCGGGATCAGCCGTGGGAATGAGCAGTTCTTC.

This clone was picked up a small number of times. This chain joins TRBV7-9 and TRBJ2-5; 15 bases map to TRBD2. The CDR3 runs 16 residues. V lost 5 bases and J lost 5; bases outside the gene matches: 6. Per germline, CDR1 SEHNR and CDR2 FQNEAQ (reference sequence). This CDR3 reads CASSSGLAGGRETQYF. CDR3 in DNA: TGTGCCAGCAGCAGCGGACTAGCGGGGGGGCGTGAGACCCAGTACTTC.